This TCR beta chain is drawn from a study of blood T cell repertoires in COVID-19. Study information: The origin of the acute and convalescent COVID-19 samples was the United States, Italy and Spain.

The V and J ends lost 1 base and 6 bases respectively, with 7 bases between them. Germline lookup yields CDR1 MNHNS and CDR2 SASEGT. CDR3 size: 12 residues. The method was immunoSEQ multiplex PCR; TCRdb's version includes in-frame clones alone and lacks a portion of them. Among 180,000 or so clones, 80% to 90% were seen once, and the ten largest hold roughly 8.2%. This TCR was recovered from a man in his 60s with acute or convalescent COVID-19. Sequenced: peripheral blood. V is TRBV6-1 and J is TRBJ2-7; no reliable D call. The CDR3 protein is CASSEVRSEQYF. The CDR3 DNA reads TGTGCCAGCAGTGAAGTCCGGTCCGAGCAGTACTTC.